This entry concerns a single T cell receptor (beta chain). These data come from a study of blood T cell repertoires in COVID-19. Methods used by the authors: Amplification with reference gene primers provided the estimates of nucleated cell counts. Clones were read by immunoSEQ multiplex PCR, and TCRdb kept only the in-frame ones, dropping some. V, J and clone size are those of that table, while D and trimming were read from the DNA. Altogether 200,000 to 300,000 clones are present, roughly 84% being singletons, with the ten largest covering 4.2%. CDR3 length: 16 amino acids. Germline CDR1 SNHLY, CDR2 FYNNEI. Unmatched junction bases numbered 10, after V lost 6 bases and J lost 3 bases.

The clonotype originates from a man aged 55 to 70 with acute or convalescent COVID-19. The sequencing sample was made of peripheral blood. The V call is TRBV2, the J call TRBJ1-2; 10 positions agree with TRBD1. Here the CDR3 DNA reads TGTGCCAGCAGCCTTGACAGGGGGCGTATTTACTATGGCTACACCTTC. The encoded protein is CASSLDRGRIYYGYTF. The full variable domain, completed using reference TRBV2 and TRBJ1-2, is EPEVTQTPSHQVTQMGQEVILRCVPISNHLYFYWYRQILGQKVEFLVSFYNNEISEKSEIFDDQFSVERPDGSNFTLKIRSTKLEDSAMYFCASSLDRGRIYYGYTFGSGTRLTVV.